This TCR beta chain came from a study of CD8 T cells in Susac syndrome. Study-level results: TCR sequencing and HLA analysis covered a relatively small number of individuals.

An amount of RNA that ranged from 0.5 to 1 ug was reverse transcribed with random hexamers. A multiplex approach, immunoSEQ multiplex PCR, amplified TCR beta CDR3 across 54 Vbeta and 13 Jbeta. MiXCR, applied by TCRdb to the immunoSEQ multiplex PCR reads, yields one record per CDR3 protein. Among approximately 180,000 distinct CDR3 sequences listed, around 95% were seen once. As concerns this clonotype: What it recognizes is unknown.

TCR beta was sequenced from blood CD8+ and CD4+ T cells. TEMRA cells underwent FACS enrichment and CD8+ and CD4+ T cells underwent negative isolation. Germline CDR1 SEHNR, CDR2 FQNEAQ (reference sequence). Between the trimmed V and J ends, which lost 5 bases and 0 bases, there was a span of 13 bases. The CDR3 runs 15 residues. This TCR was sampled from a human donor with multiple sclerosis. Sequencing was performed on CD4+ T cells from PBMCs. The chain joins TRBV7-9 to TRBJ1-2, with D uncertain. CDR3 in DNA: TGTGCCAGCAGCCTACCGGACGGAGCTAACTATGGCTACACCTTC. This sequence encodes CASSLPDGANYGYTF.